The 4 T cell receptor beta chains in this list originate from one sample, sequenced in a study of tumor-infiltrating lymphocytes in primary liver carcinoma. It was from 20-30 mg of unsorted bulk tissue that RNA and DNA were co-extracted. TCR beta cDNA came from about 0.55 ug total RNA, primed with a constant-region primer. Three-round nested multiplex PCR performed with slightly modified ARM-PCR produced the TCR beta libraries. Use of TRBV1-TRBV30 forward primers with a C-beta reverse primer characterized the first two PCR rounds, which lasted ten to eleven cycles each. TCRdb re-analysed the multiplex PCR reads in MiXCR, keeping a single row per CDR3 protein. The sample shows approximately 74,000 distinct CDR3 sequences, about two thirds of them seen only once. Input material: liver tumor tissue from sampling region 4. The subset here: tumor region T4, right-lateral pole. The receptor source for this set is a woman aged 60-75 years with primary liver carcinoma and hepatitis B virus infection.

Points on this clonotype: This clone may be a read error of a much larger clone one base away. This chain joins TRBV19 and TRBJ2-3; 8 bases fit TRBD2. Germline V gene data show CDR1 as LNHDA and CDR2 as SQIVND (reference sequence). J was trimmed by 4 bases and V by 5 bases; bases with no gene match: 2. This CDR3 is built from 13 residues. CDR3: CASSELAADTQYF. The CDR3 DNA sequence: TGTGCCAGTAGTGAACTAGCGGCAGATACGCAGTATTTT.

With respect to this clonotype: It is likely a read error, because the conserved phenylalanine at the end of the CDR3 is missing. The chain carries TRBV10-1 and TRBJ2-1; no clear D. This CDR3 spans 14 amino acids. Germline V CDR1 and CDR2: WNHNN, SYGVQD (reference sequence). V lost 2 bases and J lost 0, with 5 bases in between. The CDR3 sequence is CASSEGVSYNEQFL. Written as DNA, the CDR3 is TGCGCCAGCAGTGAGGGAGTCTCCTACAATGAGCAGTTCCTC.

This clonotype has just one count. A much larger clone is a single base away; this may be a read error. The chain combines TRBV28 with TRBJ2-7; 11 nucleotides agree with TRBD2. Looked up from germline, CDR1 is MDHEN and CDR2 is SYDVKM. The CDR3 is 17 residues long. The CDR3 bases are TGTGTCAGCAGTTTATACTCGGGACTAGCGGATACCTACGAGCAGTACTTC. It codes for CVSSLYSGLADTYEQYF.

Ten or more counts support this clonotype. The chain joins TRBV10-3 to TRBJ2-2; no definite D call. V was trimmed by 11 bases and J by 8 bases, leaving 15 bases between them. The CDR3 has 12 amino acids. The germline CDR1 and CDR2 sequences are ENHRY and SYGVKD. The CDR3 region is CAVRRSTGELFF. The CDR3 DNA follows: TGTGCCGTCCGACGTAGTACAGGGGAGCTGTTTTTT.